This is a list of T cell receptor beta chains from one sample in a study of shared clonotypes between healthy human individuals. Repertoires were generated with immunoSEQ multiplex PCR, while TCRdb's copy carries only in-frame clones and drops some. The data contain about 2.4 million clones, under 95% of them singletons. Sequencing was carried out using naive CD4+ T cells from PBMCs. The receptors originated from a man aged 18 to 35 in good health. Some clones in this sample may be carry-over from other donors' samples. Each CDR3 is given with its conserved first and last residue. D genes are given only for firm matches. Only part of the rows carry a size: once, few, many, or a class if the clone is expanded.

D	size	V	J	CDR3	DNA
-	once	TRBV25-1	TRBJ2-2	CASSESTPGAGELFF	TGTGCCAGCAGTGAGTCCACACCTGGCGCCGGGGAGCTGTTTTTT
TRBD1	-	TRBV30	TRBJ1-1	CAWRGKGAAFF	TGTGCCTGGAGGGGAAAGGGGGCAGCTTTCTTT
TRBD1	-	TRBV19	TRBJ1-1	CASSIGGSSRGLSVNTEAFF	TGTGCCAGTAGTATAGGGGGATCATCCAGGGGGCTGAGTGTGAACACTGAAGCTTTCTTT
-	-	TRBV7-9	TRBJ2-5	CASIRVGGETQYF	TGTGCCAGCATCCGAGTGGGGGGCGAGACCCAGTACTTC
-	-	TRBV7-2	TRBJ2-3	CASSLPRADTQYF	TGTGCCAGCAGCCTGCCTCGGGCAGATACGCAGTATTTT
-	-	TRBV25-1	TRBJ2-5	CASSEGPQETQYF	TGTGCCAGCAGTGAAGGGCCACAAGAGACCCAGTACTTC
-	-	TRBV7-9	TRBJ2-7	CASSPPDPGPQIIEQYF	TGTGCCAGCAGCCCCCCCGACCCGGGACCCCAAATCATCGAGCAGTACTTC
-	-	TRBV14	TRBJ1-3	CASSLYRSSGNTIYF	TGTGCCAGCAGCCTATACAGGAGCTCTGGAAACACCATATATTTT
TRBD2	-	TRBV5-1	TRBJ2-1	CASSFGLAGSSYNEQFF	TGCGCCAGCAGCTTCGGACTAGCGGGCAGCTCCTACAATGAGCAGTTCTTC
TRBD1	-	TRBV7-2	TRBJ2-7	CASSSRTGSYEQYF	TGTGCCAGCAGCTCTCGGACAGGCTCCTACGAGCAGTACTTC
-	-	TRBV5-1	TRBJ1-2	CASSLGTANVNYGYTF	TGCGCCAGCAGCTTGGGTACAGCCAATGTTAACTATGGCTACACCTTC
-	few	TRBV5-1	TRBJ1-5	CASSLGGGRDQPQHF	TGCGCCAGCAGCTTGGGCGGGGGGCGCGATCAGCCCCAGCATTTT
TRBD2	-	TRBV14	TRBJ2-5	CASSQVLGGQETQYF	TGTGCCAGCAGCCAAGTCCTCGGGGGGCAAGAGACCCAGTACTTC
-	once	TRBV11-3	TRBJ2-3	CASSLVGGTDTQYF	TGTGCCAGCAGCTTAGTAGGAGGGACAGATACGCAGTATTTT
-	-	TRBV9	TRBJ1-2	CASSATRGTATF	TGTGCCAGCAGCGCCACAAGGGGAACGGCCACCTTC
-	-	TRBV10-3	TRBJ2-3	CAISESRSTDTQYF	TGTGCCATCAGTGAGTCCCGGTCGACAGATACGCAGTATTTT
-	-	TRBV5-4	TRBJ1-5	CASSSRPGGNQPQHF	TGTGCCAGCAGCTCTCGTCCAGGAGGCAATCAGCCCCAGCATTTT
TRBD2	-	TRBV6-9	TRBJ2-3	CARTRPAGGTDTQYF	TGTGCCAGAACCCGGCCAGCGGGAGGAACAGATACGCAGTATTTT
-	-	TRBV5-5	TRBJ1-5	CASSLLAFDTPQHF	TGTGCCAGCAGCTTGTTAGCTTTCGACACCCCACAGCATTTT
-	-	TRBV27	TRBJ1-6	CASSPRGDNSPLHF	TGTGCCAGCAGTCCCCGGGGGGACAATTCACCCCTCCACTTT
-	-	TRBV7-3	TRBJ2-1	CASSLSPAASYNEQFF	TGTGCCAGCAGCTTAAGCCCAGCGGCCTCCTACAATGAGCAGTTCTTC
-	-	TRBV6-5	TRBJ1-1	CASSRMMNTEAFF	TGTGCCAGCAGTCGTATGATGAACACTGAAGCTTTCTTT
-	-	TRBV4-1	TRBJ2-1	CASSHTVYGDEQFF	TGCGCCAGCAGCCATACAGTCTATGGGGATGAGCAGTTCTTC
-	once	TRBV5-6	TRBJ1-2	CASSLGNYGYTF	TGTGCCAGCAGCTTGGGCAACTATGGCTACACCTTC
-	-	TRBV18	TRBJ2-5	CASSGIKETQYF	TGTGCCAGCTCGGGGATCAAAGAGACCCAGTACTTC
TRBD1	-	TRBV28	TRBJ1-2	CASSWTGYGYTF	TGTGCCAGCAGTTGGACAGGTTATGGCTACACCTTC
-	-	TRBV7-9	TRBJ1-3	CASSLVSLHTIYF	TGTGCCAGCAGCTTAGTAAGTCTCCACACCATATATTTT
-	-	TRBV28	TRBJ2-7	CASTLTGRTYEQYF	TGTGCCAGCACATTGACAGGACGTACCTACGAGCAGTACTTC
TRBD2	once	TRBV18	TRBJ2-4	CASSPSPGGDIQYF	TGTGCCAGCTCACCCTCCCCGGGGGGGGACATTCAGTACTTC
TRBD1	-	TRBV30	TRBJ1-2	CAWSSWDSYGYTF	TGTGCCTGGAGTTCTTGGGACAGCTATGGCTACACCTTC
-	-	TRBV7-6	TRBJ1-1	CASSLAFLGGNKNTEAFF	TGTGCCAGCAGCTTAGCGTTTTTAGGAGGGAACAAGAACACTGAAGCTTTCTTT
-	-	TRBV29-1	TRBJ2-7	CSSRTGTTLSEQYF	TGCAGCTCCCGAACCGGGACAACCCTTTCCGAGCAGTACTTC
-	-	TRBV27	TRBJ2-2	CASRPRTSRTGELFF	TGTGCCAGCAGGCCCAGGACAAGTCGGACCGGGGAGCTGTTTTTT
-	-	TRBV19	TRBJ1-4	CASSIRGPEKLFF	TGTGCCAGTAGTATCCGAGGGCCTGAAAAACTGTTTTTT
TRBD1	once	TRBV27	TRBJ1-5	CASRPTGGADNQPQHF	TGTGCCAGCAGACCTACAGGGGGCGCGGACAATCAGCCCCAGCATTTT
TRBD1	-	TRBV6-5	TRBJ2-7	CASSPSGTGVHEQYF	TGTGCCAGCAGTCCCTCCGGGACAGGGGTCCACGAGCAGTACTTC
-	-	TRBV6-5	TRBJ2-1	CASSYSKDEQFF	TGTGCCAGCAGTTACTCGAAGGATGAGCAGTTCTTC
TRBD2	-	TRBV5-1	TRBJ2-5	CASSLGTSGKETQYF	TGCGCCAGCAGCTTGGGGACTAGCGGTAAAGAGACCCAGTACTTC
TRBD2	-	TRBV6-4	TRBJ2-1	CASSGVAGGEQFF	TGTGCCAGCAGTGGGGTAGCGGGAGGTGAGCAGTTCTTC
TRBD1	-	TRBV9	TRBJ1-1	CASSVQGANTEAFF	TGTGCCAGCAGCGTTCAGGGGGCTAACACTGAAGCTTTCTTT
-	-	TRBV4-3	TRBJ2-3	CASSQGRASGTDTQYF	TGCGCCAGCAGCCAAGGTCGGGCTAGCGGCACAGATACGCAGTATTTT
-	-	TRBV27	TRBJ2-1	CASSLRKGGYNEQFF	TGTGCCAGCAGTTTACGGAAGGGCGGGTACAATGAGCAGTTCTTC
-	-	TRBV19	TRBJ2-7	CASSIGAGVYEQYF	TGTGCCAGTAGTATAGGGGCCGGGGTATACGAGCAGTACTTC
TRBD2	-	TRBV4-2	TRBJ2-7	CASSQDFGRALDEQYF	TGTGCCAGCAGCCAAGATTTCGGGAGGGCCCTCGACGAGCAGTACTTC
-	-	TRBV4-2	TRBJ2-7	CASTSGAAAFYEQYF	TGTGCCAGCACCTCTGGGGCAGCCGCCTTCTACGAGCAGTACTTC
-	-	TRBV9	TRBJ2-1	CASSVFSSLGNEQFF	TGTGCCAGCAGCGTTTTCTCGAGTTTGGGAAATGAGCAGTTCTTC